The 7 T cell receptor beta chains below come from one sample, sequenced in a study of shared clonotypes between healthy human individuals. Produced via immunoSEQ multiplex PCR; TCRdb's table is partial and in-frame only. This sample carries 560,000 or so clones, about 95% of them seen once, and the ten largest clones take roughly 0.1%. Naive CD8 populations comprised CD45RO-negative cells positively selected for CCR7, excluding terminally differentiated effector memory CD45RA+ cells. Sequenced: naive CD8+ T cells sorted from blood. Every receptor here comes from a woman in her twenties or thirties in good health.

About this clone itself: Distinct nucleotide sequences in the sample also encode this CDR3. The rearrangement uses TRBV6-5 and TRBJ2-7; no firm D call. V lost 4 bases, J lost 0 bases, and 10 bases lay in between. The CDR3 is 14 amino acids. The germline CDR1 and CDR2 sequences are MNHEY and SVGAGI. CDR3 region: CASSSGLSSYEQYF. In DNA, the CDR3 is TGTGCCAGCAGTTCCGGGCTGAGCTCCTACGAGCAGTACTTC.

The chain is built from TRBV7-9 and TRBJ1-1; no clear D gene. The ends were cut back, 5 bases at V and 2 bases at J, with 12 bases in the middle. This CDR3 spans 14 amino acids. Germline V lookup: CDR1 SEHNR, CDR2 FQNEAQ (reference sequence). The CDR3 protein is CASSPVRKNTEAFF. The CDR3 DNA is TGTGCCAGCAGCCCAGTTCGTAAAAACACTGAAGCTTTCTTT.

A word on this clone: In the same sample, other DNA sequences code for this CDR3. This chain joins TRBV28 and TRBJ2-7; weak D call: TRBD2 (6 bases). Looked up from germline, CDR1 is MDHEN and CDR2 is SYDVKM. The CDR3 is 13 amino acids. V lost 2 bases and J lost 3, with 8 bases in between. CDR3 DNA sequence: TGTGCCAGCAGTTTAAGGGGACTCTACGAGCAGTACTTC. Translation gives CASSLRGLYEQYF. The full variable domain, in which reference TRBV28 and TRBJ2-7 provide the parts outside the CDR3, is DVKVTQSSRYLVKRTGEKVFLECVQDMDHENMFWYRQDPGLGLRLIYFSYDVKMKEKGDIPEGYSVSREKKERFSLILESASTNQTSMYLCASSLRGLYEQYFGPGTRLTVT.

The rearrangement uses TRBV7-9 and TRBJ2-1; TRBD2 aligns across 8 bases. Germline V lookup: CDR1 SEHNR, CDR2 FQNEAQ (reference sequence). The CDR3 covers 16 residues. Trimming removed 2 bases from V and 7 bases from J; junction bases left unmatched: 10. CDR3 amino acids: CASSLRPAGVGNEQFF. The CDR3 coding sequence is TGTGCCAGCAGCTTACGGCCAGCGGGAGTCGGGAATGAGCAGTTCTTC.

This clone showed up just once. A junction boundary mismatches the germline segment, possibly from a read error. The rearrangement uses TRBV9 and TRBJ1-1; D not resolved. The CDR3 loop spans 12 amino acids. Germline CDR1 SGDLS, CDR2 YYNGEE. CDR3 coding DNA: TGTGCCAGCAGCGTAGACCGGGATAATCCTCTCTTT. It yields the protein CASSVDRDNPLF.

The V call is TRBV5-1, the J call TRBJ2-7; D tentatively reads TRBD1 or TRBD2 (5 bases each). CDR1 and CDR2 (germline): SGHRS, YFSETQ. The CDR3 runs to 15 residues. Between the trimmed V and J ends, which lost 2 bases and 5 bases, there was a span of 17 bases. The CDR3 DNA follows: TGCGCCAGCAGCTTTGAAGTCTTCGGGGCCCACGAGCAGTACTTC. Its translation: CASSFEVFGAHEQYF.

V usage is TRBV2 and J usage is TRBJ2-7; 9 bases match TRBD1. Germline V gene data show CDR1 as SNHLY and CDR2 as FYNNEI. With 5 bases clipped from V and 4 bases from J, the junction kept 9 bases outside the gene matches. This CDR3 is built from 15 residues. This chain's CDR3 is CASSSLTGGQYEQYF. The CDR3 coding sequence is TGTGCCAGCAGTAGTCTGACAGGGGGGCAGTACGAGCAGTACTTC. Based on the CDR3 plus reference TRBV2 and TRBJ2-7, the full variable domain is EPEVTQTPSHQVTQMGQEVILRCVPISNHLYFYWYRQILGQKVEFLVSFYNNEISEKSEIFDDQFSVERPDGSNFTLKIRSTKLEDSAMYFCASSSLTGGQYEQYFGPGTRLTVT.